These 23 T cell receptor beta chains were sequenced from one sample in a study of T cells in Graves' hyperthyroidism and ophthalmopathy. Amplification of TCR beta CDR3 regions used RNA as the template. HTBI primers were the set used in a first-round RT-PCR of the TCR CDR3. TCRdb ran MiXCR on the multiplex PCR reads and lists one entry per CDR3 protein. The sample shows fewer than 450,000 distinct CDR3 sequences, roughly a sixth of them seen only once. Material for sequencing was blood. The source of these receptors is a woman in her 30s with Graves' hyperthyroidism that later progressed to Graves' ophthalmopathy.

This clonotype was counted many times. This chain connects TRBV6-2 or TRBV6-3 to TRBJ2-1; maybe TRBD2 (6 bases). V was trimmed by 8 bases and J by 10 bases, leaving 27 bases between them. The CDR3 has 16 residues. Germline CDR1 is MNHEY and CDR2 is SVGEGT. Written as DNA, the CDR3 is TGTGCCAGCGCAAGGGGTCGGGAGCCAACTTGGTGGGAGCAGTTCTTC. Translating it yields CASARGREPTWWEQFF.

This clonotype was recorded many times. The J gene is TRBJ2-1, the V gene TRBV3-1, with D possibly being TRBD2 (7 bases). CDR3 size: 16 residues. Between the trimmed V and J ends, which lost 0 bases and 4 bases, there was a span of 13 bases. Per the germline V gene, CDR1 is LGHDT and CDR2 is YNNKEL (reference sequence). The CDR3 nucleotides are TGTGCCAGCAGCCAAGACCCCGAGGGGGGGTACAATGAGCAGTTCTTC. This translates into CASSQDPEGGYNEQFF.

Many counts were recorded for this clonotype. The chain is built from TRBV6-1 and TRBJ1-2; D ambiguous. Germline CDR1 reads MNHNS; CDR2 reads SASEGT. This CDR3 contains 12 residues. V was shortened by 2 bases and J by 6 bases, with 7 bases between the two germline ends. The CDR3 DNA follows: TGTGCCAGCAGTGAATCAGCGGATGGCTACACCTTC. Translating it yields CASSESADGYTF.

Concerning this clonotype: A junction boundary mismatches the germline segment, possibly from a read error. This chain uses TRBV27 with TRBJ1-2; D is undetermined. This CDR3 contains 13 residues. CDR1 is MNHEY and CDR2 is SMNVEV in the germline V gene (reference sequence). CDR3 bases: TGTGCCAGCAGTTTACTCGGGATTGACGGCTACATCTTC. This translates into CASSLLGIDGYIF.

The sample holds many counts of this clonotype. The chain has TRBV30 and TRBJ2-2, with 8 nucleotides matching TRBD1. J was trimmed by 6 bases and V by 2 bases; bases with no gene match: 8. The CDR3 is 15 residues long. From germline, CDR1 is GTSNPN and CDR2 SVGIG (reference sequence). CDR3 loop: CAWSPGQGNPGELFF. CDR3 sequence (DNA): TGTGCCTGGAGTCCAGGACAGGGTAATCCCGGGGAGCTGTTTTTT. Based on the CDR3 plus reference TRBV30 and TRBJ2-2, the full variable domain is SQTIHQWPATLVQPVGSPLSLECTVEGTSNPNLYWYRQAAGRGLQLLFYSVGIGQISSEVPQNLSASRPQDRQFILSSKKLLLSDSGFYLCAWSPGQGNPGELFFGEGSRLTVL.

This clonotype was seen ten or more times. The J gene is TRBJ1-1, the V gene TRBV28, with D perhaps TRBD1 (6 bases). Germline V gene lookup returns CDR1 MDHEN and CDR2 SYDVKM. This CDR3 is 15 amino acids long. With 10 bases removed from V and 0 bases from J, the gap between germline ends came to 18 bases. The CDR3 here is CATTPAGTLNTEAFF. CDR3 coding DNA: TGTGCCACCACCCCCGCCGGGACATTGAACACTGAAGCTTTCTTT. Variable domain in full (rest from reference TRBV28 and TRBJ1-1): DVKVTQSSRYLVKRTGEKVFLECVQDMDHENMFWYRQDPGLGLRLIYFSYDVKMKEKGDIPEGYSVSREKKERFSLILESASTNQTSMYLCATTPAGTLNTEAFFGQGTRLTVV.

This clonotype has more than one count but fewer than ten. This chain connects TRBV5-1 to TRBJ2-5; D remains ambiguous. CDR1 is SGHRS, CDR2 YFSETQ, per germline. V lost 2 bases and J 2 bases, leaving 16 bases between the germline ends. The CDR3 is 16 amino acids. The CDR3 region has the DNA TGCGCCAGCAGCTTTGTATCACTTAGGCCACAAGAGACCCAGTACTTC. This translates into CASSFVSLRPQETQYF.

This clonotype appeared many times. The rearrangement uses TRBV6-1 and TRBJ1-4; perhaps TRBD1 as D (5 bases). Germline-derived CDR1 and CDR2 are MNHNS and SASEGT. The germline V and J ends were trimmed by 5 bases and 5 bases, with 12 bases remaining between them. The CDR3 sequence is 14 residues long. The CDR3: CASSTGATNEKLFF. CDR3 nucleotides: TGTGCCAGCAGTACCGGGGCTACGAATGAAAAACTGTTTTTT.

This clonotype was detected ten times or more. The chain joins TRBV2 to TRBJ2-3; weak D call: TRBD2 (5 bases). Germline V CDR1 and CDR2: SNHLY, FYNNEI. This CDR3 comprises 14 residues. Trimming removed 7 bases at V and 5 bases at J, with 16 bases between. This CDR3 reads CASTGPGRGDTQYF. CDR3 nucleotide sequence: TGTGCCAGCACCGGACCGGGTCGGGGAGATACGCAGTATTTT.

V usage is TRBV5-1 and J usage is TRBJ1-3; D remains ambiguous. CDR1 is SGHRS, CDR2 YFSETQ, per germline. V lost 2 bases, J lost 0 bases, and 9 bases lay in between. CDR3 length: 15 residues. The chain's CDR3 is CASSLEVNSGNTIYF. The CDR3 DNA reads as TGCGCCAGCAGCTTAGAGGTTAACTCTGGAAACACCATATATTTT.

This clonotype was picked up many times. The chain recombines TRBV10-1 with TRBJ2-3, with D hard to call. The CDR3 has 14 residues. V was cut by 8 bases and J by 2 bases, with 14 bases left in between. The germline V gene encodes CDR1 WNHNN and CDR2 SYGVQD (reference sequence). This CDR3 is CASSTNQHTDTQYF. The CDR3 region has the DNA TGCGCCAGCTCTACGAATCAGCACACAGATACGCAGTATTTT.

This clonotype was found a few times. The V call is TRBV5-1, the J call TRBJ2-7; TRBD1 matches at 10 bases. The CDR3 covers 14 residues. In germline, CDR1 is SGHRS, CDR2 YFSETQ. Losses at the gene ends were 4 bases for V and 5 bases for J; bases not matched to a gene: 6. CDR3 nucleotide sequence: TGCGCCAGCAGCGACGGGACAGGGGAGGACGAGCAGTACTTC. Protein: CASSDGTGEDEQYF.

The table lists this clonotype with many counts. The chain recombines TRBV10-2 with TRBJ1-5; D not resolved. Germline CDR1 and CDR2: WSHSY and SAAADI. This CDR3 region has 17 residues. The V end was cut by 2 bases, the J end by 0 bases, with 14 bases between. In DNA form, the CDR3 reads TGCGCCAGCAGTGAGGGTAAAAACACCAATAGCAATCAGCCCCAGCATTTT. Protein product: CASSEGKNTNSNQPQHF.

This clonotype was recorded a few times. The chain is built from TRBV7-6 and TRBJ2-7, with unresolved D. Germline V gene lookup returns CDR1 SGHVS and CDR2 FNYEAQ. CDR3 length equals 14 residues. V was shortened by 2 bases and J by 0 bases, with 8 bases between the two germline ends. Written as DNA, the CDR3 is TGTGCCAGCAGCTTAAGTCGGACCTCCTACGAGCAGTACTTC. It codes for CASSLSRTSYEQYF.

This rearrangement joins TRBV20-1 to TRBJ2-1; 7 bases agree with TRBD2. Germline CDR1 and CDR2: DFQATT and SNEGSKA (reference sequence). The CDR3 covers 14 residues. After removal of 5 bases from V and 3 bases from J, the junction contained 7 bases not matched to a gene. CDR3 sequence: CSAGTTGGYNEQFF. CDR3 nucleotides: TGCAGTGCTGGAACCACGGGGGGCTACAATGAGCAGTTCTTC.

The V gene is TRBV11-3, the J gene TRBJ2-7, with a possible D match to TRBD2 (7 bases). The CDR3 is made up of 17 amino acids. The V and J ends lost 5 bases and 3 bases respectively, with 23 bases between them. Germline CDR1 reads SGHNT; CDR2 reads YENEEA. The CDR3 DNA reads TGTGCCAGCAGCGGGGGGGCCGGGAGAAACCCATACTACGAGCAGTACTTC. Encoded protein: CASSGGAGRNPYYEQYF.

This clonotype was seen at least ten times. CDR3 amino acids: CASRQTPPGARYGYTF. In DNA form, the CDR3 reads TGTGCCAGCAGACAAACCCCCCCGGGGGCGAGGTATGGCTACACCTTC. The gene calls are TRBV27 and TRBJ1-2; possible D gene TRBD1, 6 bases. The germline V and J ends were trimmed by 6 bases and 5 bases, with 22 bases remaining between them. The length of the CDR3 is 16 residues. Germline values: CDR1 MNHEY, CDR2 SMNVEV (reference sequence).

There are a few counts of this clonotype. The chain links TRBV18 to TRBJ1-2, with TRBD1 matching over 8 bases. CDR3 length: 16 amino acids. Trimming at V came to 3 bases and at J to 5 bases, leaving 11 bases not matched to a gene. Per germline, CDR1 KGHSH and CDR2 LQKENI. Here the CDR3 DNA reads TGTGCCAGCTCACCTCTCGGACAGGGTGATCGGTATGGCTACACCTTC. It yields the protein CASSPLGQGDRYGYTF.

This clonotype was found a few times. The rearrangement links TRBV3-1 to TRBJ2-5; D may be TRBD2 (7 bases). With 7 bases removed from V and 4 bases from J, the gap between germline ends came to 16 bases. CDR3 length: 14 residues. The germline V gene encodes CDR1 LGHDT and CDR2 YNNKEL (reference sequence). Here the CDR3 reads CASIGGPLTETQYF. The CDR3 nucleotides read TGTGCCAGCATCGGGGGGCCCCTAACAGAGACCCAGTACTTC.

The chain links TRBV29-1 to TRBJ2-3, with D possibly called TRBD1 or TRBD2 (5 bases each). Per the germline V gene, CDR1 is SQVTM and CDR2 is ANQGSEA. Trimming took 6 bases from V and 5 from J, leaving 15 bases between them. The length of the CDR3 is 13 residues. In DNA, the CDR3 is TGCAGCGTACAACCTACGAGGGGAGATACGCAGTATTTT. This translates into CSVQPTRGDTQYF.

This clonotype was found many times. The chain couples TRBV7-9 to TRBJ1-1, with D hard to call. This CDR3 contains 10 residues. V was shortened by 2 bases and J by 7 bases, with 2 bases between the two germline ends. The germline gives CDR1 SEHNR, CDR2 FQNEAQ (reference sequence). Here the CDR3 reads CASSLLEAFF. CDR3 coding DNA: TGTGCCAGCAGCTTACTTGAAGCTTTCTTT.

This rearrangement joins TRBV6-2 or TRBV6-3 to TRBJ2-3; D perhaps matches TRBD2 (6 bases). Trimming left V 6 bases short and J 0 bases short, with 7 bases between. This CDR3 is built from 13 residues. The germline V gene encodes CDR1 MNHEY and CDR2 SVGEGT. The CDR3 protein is CASRTSSTDTQYF. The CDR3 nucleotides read TGTGCCAGCAGGACTAGTAGCACAGATACGCAGTATTTT.

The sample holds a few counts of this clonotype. In nucleotides, the CDR3 is TGTGCCAGCAGCTCAATCGCCCTCCAGCCCCAGCATTTT. This encodes CASSSIALQPQHF. This chain uses TRBV7-8 with TRBJ1-5; D unclear. Trimming pared 4 bases from V and 7 bases from J, leaving 11 bases between. The CDR3 runs to 13 residues. In germline, CDR1 is SGHVS, CDR2 FQNEAQ.